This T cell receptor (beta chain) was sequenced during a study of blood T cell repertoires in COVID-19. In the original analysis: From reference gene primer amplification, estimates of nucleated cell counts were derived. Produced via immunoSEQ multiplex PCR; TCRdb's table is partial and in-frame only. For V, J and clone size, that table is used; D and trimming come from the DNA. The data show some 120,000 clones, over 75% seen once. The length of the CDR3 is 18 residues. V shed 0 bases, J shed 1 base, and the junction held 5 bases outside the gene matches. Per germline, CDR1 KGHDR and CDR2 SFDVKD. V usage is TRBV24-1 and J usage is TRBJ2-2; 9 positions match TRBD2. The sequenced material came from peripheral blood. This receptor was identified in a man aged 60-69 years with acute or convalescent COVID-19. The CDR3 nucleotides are TGTGCCACCAGTGATTTGCCCCAACTAGCGGGGAACACCGGGGAGCTGTTTTTT. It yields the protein CATSDLPQLAGNTGELFF.